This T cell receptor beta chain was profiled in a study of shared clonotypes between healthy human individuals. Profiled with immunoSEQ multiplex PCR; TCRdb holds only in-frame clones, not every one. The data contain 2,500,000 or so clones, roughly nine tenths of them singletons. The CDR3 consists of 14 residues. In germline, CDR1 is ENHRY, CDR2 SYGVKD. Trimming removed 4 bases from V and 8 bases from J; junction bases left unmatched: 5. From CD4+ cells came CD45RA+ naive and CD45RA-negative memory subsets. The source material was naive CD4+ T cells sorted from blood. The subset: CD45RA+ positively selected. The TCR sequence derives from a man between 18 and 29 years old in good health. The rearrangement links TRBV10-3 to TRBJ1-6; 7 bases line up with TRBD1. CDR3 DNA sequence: TGTGCCATCAGTGTAGGGGGCTTATATTCACCCCTCCACTTT. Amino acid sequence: CAISVGGLYSPLHF.